This T cell receptor beta chain originates from a study of control samples from healthy donors and cancer patients (TCRdb year 2020). The CDR1 and CDR2 encoded by the germline V gene are MDHEN and SYDVKM. From the cysteine through the phenylalanine, the CDR3 covers 15 amino acids. CDR3 DNA is the only sequence kept; it has 45 bases, read in frame from the first base. Unmatched junction bases come to 3, with V trimmed by 5 bases and J by 0 bases. Library preparation used the immunoSEQ multiplex PCR assay. In TCRdb, the immuneACCESS table is reduced to in-frame sequences with V and J assigned. These tables do not hold every clone; where another copy was compared, an unresolved V gene accounts for under half, and the others remain unexplained. The sample includes 40,000 to 50,000 clones, with roughly 94% observed a single time. Roughly a quarter of the sample rests with the top ten. On this clone: It has no known antigen specificity. Base qualities are not provided; no much larger clone lies one nucleotide away.

The sample consisted of blood. Recombination connected TRBV28 to TRBJ2-1; 8 bases in between match TRBD2. This clonotype originated in a man aged 60 to 75 in good health. This receptor has the CDR3 CASSPSGFSYNEQFF. The nucleotide sequence is given as TGTGCCAGCAGTCCTAGCGGGTTCTCCTACAATGAGCAGTTCTTC.